A single T cell receptor (beta chain) is shown here with its context. This clone was seen a few times. Its antigen is currently not known. Base qualities were left out, and no much larger clone turns up one base away. The donors were included in the validation cohort of over a hundred subjects, a group kept apart from the roughly 700-subject first cohort. This sample stems from a study of cytomegalovirus exposure and HLA in healthy donors (dated by TCRdb to between 2016 and 2019). Describing the broader study: The 500 to 700 repertoires of the first cohort and the 95 to 150 validation repertoires were produced on the same platform, according to a later analysis. The aim of the study was to test whether cataloging public T cell receptors could identify signatures of past pathogen exposure. In addition to the first cohort of roughly 700 subjects, a separate validation cohort of 120 different subjects was used. High-throughput TCR immunosequencing, statistical association of individual TCRs with disease status, and machine learning were combined to predict cytomegalovirus infection status.

Results the study describes overall, beyond this receptor: In a later analysis, TCRs clustered in the first cohort were found to also tend to co-occur in the approximately 110 validation repertoires, with 94% of cluster scores above 0. A later analysis had no HLA typing for the validation cohort, so co-occurrence there was scored across all 110 or so repertoires. Most TCR sequences were observed very rarely across donors, whereas some public TCRs were present in many individuals. According to the authors, the approach could potentially be generalized to other disease states and immunological phenotypes. In vitro tests confirmed that a few of the cytomegalovirus-associated TCR beta chains recognize cytomegalovirus antigens. The study listed 150 to 200 TCR beta chains as associated with cytomegalovirus. The classifier was reported to diagnose cytomegalovirus status with high specificity and sensitivity in both the original cohort and the validation cohort.

CDR1 is given as SNHLY and CDR2 as FYNNEI, both from the germline V gene. The CDR3 goes from the cysteine to the phenylalanine over 12 residues. Only CDR3 DNA is held: 36 bases, read in frame from base 1. V loses 8 bases at its end and J loses 4 bases; junction bases beyond the gene matches: 4. Libraries came from the immunoSEQ multiplex PCR assay. In the original analysis: A statistical classification framework was developed to diagnose cytomegalovirus status using the catalog of TCR beta chain sequences. What TCRdb holds here is the immuneACCESS table cut down to in-frame rearrangements. Part of the clones is not present; checked against another copy, under half of the missing clones reflect an unresolved V gene, and the others are unexplained. Clone size and V and J calls were adopted from that table, with D and trimming inferred from the DNA. In all, the sample holds over 110,000 clones, and approximately 86% of those were seen once. The top ten constitute just under 9% of the sample.

The V gene is TRBV2 and the J gene is TRBJ2-7, with TRBD1 identical over 8 junction bases. The sample consisted of PBMCs. This sequence was found in a man between 18 and 35 years old in good health and CMV-seropositive. The DNA sequence reads TGTGCCAGCTGTGGACAGGGTTACGAGCAGTACTTC. It codes for CASCGQGYEQYF.